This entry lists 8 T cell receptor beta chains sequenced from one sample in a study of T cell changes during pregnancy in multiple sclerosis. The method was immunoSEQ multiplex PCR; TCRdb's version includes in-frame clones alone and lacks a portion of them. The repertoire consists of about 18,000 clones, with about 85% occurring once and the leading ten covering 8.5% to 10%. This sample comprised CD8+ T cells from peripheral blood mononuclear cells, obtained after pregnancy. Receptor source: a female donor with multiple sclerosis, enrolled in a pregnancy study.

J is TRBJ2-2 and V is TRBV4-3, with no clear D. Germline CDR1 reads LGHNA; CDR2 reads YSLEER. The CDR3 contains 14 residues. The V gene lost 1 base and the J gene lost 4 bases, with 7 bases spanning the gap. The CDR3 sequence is CASSQVFFTGELFF. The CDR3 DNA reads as TGCGCCAGCAGCCAAGTCTTCTTCACCGGGGAGCTGTTTTTT.

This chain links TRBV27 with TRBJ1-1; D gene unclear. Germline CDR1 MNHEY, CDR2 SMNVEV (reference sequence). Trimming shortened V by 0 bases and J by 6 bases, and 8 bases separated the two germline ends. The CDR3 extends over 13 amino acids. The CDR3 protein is CASSLSSLSEAFF. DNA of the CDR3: TGTGCCAGCAGTTTATCCAGTCTCTCTGAAGCTTTCTTT.

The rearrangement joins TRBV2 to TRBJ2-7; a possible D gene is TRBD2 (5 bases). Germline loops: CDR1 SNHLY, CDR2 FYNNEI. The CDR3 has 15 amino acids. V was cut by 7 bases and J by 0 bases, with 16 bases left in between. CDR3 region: CASTEWLGSSYEQYF. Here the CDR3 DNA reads TGTGCCAGCACCGAGTGGTTGGGGAGCTCCTACGAGCAGTACTTC. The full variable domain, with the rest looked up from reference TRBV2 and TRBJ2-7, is EPEVTQTPSHQVTQMGQEVILRCVPISNHLYFYWYRQILGQKVEFLVSFYNNEISEKSEIFDDQFSVERPDGSNFTLKIRSTKLEDSAMYFCASTEWLGSSYEQYFGPGTRLTVT.

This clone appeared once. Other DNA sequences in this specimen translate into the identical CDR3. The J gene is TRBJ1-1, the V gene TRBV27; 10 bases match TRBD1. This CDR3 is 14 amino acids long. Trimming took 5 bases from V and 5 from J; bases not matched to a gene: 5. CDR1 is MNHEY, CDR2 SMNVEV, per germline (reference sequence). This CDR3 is CASSPGTGVTEAFF. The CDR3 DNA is TGTGCCAGCAGTCCCGGGACAGGGGTAACTGAAGCTTTCTTT.

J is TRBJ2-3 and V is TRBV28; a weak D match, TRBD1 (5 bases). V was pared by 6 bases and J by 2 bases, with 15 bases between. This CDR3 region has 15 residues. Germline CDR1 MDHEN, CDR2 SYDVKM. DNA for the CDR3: TGTGCCAGCAGCCCCTCGTGGGGCCCCACAGATACGCAGTATTTT. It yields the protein CASSPSWGPTDTQYF.

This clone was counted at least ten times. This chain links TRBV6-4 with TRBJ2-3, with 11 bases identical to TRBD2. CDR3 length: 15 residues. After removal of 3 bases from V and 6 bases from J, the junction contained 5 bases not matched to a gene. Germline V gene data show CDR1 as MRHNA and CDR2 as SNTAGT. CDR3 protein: CASSEETSGADTQYF. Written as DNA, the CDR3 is TGTGCCAGCAGTGAAGAGACTAGCGGGGCCGATACGCAGTATTTT.

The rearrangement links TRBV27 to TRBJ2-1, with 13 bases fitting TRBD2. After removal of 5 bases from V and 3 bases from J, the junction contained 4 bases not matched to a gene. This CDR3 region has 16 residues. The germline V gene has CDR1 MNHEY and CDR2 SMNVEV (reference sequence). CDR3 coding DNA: TGTGCCAGCAGTAAGGGACTAGCGGGGATCTACAATGAGCAGTTCTTC. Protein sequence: CASSKGLAGIYNEQFF.

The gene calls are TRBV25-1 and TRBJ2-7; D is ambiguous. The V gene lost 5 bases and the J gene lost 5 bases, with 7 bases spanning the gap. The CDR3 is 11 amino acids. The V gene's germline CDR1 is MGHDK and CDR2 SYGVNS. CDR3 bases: TGTGCCAGCAGTACTCGCCACGAGCAGTACTTC. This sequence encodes CASSTRHEQYF.